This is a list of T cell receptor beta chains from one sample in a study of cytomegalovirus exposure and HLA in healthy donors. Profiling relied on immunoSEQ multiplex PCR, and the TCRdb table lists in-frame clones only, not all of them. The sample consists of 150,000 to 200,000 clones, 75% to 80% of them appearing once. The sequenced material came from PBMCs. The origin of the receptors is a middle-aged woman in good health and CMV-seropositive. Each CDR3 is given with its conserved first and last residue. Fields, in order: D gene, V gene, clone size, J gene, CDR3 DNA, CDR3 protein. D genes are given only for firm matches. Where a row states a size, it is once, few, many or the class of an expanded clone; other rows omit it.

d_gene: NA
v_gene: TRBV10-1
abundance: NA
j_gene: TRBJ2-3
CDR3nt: TGCGCCAGCAGTGAAGGGGGGGCTGGGCCAGATACGCAGTATTTT
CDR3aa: CASSEGGAGPDTQYF

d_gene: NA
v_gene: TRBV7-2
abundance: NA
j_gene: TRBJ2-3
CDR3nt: TGTGCCAGCAGCGACCGGGTGGGGCCAGATACGCAGTATTTT
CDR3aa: CASSDRVGPDTQYF

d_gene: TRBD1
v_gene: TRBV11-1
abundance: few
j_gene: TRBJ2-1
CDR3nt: TGTGCCAGCAGCTTAGCTTCGGACAGGGTAGCCTACAATGAGCAGTTCTTC
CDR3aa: CASSLASDRVAYNEQFF

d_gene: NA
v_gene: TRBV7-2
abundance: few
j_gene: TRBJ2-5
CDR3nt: TGTGCCAGCAGCTTAAGGGGCGAAGAGACCCAGTACTTC
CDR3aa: CASSLRGEETQYF

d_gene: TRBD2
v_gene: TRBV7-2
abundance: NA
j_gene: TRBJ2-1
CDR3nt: TGTGCCAGCAGCTTGGGACTAGCAATTGGGGATGAGCAGTTCTTC
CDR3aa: CASSLGLAIGDEQFF

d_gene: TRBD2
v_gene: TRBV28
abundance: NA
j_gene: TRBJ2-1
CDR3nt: TGTGCCAGCAGTGGAGCACGGACTAGCGGGGGGGCTTCCTACAATGAGCAGTTCTTC
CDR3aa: CASSGARTSGGASYNEQFF

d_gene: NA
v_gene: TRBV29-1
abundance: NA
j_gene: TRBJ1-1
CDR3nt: TGCAGCGTTGCGGGGATGGACACTGAAGCTTTCTTT
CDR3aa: CSVAGMDTEAFF

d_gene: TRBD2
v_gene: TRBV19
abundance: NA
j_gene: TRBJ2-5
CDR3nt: TGTGCCAGTAGTCGACTAGCGGAGCAAGAGACCCAGTACTTC
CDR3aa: CASSRLAEQETQYF

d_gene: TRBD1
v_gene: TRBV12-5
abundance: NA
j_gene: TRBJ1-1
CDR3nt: TGTGCTAGTGGTTTGGTAGTGGGTCAGGGGGCAGCTGAAGCTTTCTTT
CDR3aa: CASGLVVGQGAAEAFF

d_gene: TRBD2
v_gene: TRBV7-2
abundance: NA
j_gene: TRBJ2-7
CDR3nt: TGTGCCAGCAGCCTAGCCCGACTAGCTGAGCAGTACTTC
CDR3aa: CASSLARLAEQYF

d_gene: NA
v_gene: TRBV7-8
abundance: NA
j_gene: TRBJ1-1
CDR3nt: TGTGCCAGCAGCTTAGAGTGGGGCCCCATGAACACTGAAGCTTTCTTT
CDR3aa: CASSLEWGPMNTEAFF

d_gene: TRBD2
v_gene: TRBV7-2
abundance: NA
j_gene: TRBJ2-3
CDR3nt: TGTGCCAGCAGCTCCCTCGGGGGGGAGGCAGATACGCAGTATTTT
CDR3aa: CASSSLGGEADTQYF

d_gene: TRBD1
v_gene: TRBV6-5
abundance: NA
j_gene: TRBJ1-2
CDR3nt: TGTGCCAGCAGTTACTCGAGTTTGGGACAGGTCTATGGCTACACCTTC
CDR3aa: CASSYSSLGQVYGYTF

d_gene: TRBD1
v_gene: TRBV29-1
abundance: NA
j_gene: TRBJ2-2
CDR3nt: TGCAGCGCTGAGACAGGGGGGACCGGGGAGCTGTTTTTT
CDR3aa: CSAETGGTGELFF

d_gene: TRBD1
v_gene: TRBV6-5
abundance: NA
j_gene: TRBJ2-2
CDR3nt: TGTGCCAGCAGTTACGGAGACAGGGACGCCGGGGAGCTGTTTTTT
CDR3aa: CASSYGDRDAGELFF

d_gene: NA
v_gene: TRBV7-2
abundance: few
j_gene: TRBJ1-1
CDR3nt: TGTGCCAGCAGCTACCGTCAGGGTAGAGTAGTAGAAGCTTTCTTT
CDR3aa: CASSYRQGRVVEAFF

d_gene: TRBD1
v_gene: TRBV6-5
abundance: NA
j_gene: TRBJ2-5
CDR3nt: TGTGCCAGCAGCTCCCCGGGCAGGGGGCAAGAGACCCAGTACTTC
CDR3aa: CASSSPGRGQETQYF

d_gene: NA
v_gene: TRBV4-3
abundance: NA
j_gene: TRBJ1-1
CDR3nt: TGCGCCAGCAGCCAAGATCTAGACCCGAAGAACACTGAAGCTTTCTTT
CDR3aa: CASSQDLDPKNTEAFF

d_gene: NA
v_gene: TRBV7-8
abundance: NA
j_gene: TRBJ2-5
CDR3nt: TGTGCCAGCAGCTTAGGGACGGCGGGAGAGACCCAGTACTTC
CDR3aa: CASSLGTAGETQYF

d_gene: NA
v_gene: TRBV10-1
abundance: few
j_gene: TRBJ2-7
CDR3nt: TGCGCCAGCAGCTTCGGACAGTCCAGCTCCTACGAGCAGTACTTC
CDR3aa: CASSFGQSSSYEQYF